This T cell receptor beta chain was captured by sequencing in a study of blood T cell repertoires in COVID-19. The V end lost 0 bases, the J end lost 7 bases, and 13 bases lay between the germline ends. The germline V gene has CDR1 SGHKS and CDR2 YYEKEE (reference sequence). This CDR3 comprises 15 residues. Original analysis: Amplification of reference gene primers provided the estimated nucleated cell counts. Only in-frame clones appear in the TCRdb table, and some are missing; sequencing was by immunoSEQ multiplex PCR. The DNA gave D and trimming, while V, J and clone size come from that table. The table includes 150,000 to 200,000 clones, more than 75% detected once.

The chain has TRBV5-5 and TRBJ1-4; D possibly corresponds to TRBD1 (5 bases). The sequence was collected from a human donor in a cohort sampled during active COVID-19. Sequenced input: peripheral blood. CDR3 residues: CASSLVGRVGEKLFF. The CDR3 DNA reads TGTGCCAGCAGCTTGGTCGGCAGGGTCGGTGAAAAACTGTTTTTT.